The clone carrying this T cell receptor (beta chain) was recorded a few times. The antigen remains undetermined. V was clipped by 7 bases and J by 2 bases, with 13 bases between them. This CDR3 contains 14 residues. Germline values: CDR1 WSHSY, CDR2 SAAADI. This sample was included in a study of T cells in Graves' hyperthyroidism and ophthalmopathy. Study overall: The authors collected peripheral blood at initial diagnosis, before any treatment. Study-wide points: Peripheral blood also featured most of the thyroid clonotypes expanded above 0.001.

Amplification of TCR beta CDR3 regions was performed using RNA transcripts as template. The HTBI set primed first-round TCR CDR3 RT-PCR. TCRdb called the multiplex PCR reads again in MiXCR, with one record for every CDR3 protein. The top ten clones hold approximately 13% of a sample with some 560,000 distinct CDR3 sequences, 14% of them seen once. Diagnosis relied on clinical symptoms, serum thyroxine and TRAb, thyroid ultrasound and orbital computed tomography. Source material for PBMCs was over 7.5 ml fresh peripheral blood. This clonotype was sampled from a middle-aged woman with Graves' hyperthyroidism. Sample: blood. The chain links TRBV10-2 to TRBJ2-3, with D perhaps being TRBD1 or TRBD2 (5 bases each). Written as DNA, the CDR3 is TGCGCCAGCATTCGGGACGGCCACACAGATACGCAGTATTTT. It yields the protein CASIRDGHTDTQYF.